This is a list of T cell receptor beta chains from one sample in a study of blood T cell repertoires in COVID-19. Sequencing used immunoSEQ multiplex PCR; TCRdb keeps in-frame clones, though not all of them. Among 120,000 to 150,000 clones listed, 84% were seen once. Material for sequencing was PBMCs or T cells enriched from blood (not recorded which). The source is a man aged 35 to 55 with acute COVID-19. The conserved cysteine and the conserved F or W are not part of the CDR3 here. The order of the fields is D gene, J gene, V gene, CDR3 protein. The D gene is left open where the match is weak.

NA | TRBJ1-2 | TRBV14 | ASSPTGNYGYT
TRBD1 | TRBJ1-4 | TRBV5-6 | ASSGQGVGTEKLF
NA | TRBJ1-1 | TRBV6-6 | ASSQRVTPAGRTEAF
NA | TRBJ1-1 | TRBV10-1 | ASSETVSTEAF
NA | TRBJ1-3 | TRBV9 | ASSLHRGAGNTIY
TRBD1 | TRBJ1-5 | TRBV2 | ASSGQGDYYSNQPQH
NA | TRBJ1-2 | TRBV28 | ASSSSGLGGYT
TRBD2 | TRBJ2-7 | TRBV5-4 | ASWGQGLAGLLYEQY
NA | TRBJ2-5 | TRBV7-6 | ASSLAHSQETQY
TRBD2 | TRBJ2-7 | TRBV27 | ASSFNGLAGFIYEQY
TRBD1 | TRBJ2-7 | TRBV4-1 | ASSHHTGGAGYEQY
NA | TRBJ2-2 | TRBV21-1 | ASSKEKGTGGVGTGELF
NA | TRBJ1-2 | TRBV28 | ASSKQGNYGYT
NA | TRBJ2-3 | TRBV5-6 | ASSFGLNRHTDTQY
TRBD1 | TRBJ1-2 | TRBV30 | AWNPGGTNYGYT
NA | TRBJ1-2 | TRBV7-2 | ASSLGLRVGYT
TRBD2 | TRBJ2-1 | TRBV3-1/TRBV3-2 | ASSQLTSGSGDEQF
TRBD1 | TRBJ1-2 | TRBV4-1 | ASSHTDRVRYGYT
TRBD1 | TRBJ2-2 | TRBV5-1 | ASSLDLGQGNTGELF
TRBD1 | TRBJ1-5 | TRBV6-5 | ASSSQGVEPQH